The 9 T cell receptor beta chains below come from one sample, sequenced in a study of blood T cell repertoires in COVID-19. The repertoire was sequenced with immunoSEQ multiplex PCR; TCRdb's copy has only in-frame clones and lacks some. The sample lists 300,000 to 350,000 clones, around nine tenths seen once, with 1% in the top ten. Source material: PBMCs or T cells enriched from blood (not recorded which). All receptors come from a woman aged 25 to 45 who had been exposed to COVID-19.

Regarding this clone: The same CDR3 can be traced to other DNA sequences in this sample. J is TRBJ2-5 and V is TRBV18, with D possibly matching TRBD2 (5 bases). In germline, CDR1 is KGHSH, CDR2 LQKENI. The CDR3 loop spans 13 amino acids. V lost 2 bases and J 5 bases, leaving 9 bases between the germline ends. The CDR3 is CASSPGREETQYF. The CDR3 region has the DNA TGTGCCAGCTCACCAGGGAGAGAGGAGACCCAGTACTTC.

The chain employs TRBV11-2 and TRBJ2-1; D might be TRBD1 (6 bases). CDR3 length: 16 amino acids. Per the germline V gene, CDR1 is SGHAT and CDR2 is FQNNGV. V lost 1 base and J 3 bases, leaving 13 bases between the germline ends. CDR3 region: CASSLALDSDYNEQFF. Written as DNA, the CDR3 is TGTGCCAGCAGCTTAGCACTGGACAGTGACTACAATGAGCAGTTCTTC.

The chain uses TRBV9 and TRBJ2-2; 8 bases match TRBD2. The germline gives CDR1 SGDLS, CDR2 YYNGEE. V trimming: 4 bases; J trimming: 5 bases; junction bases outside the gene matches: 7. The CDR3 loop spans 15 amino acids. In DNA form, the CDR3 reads TGTGCCAGCAGCCCCCGACTAGCGAGTACCGGGGAGCTGTTTTTT. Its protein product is CASSPRLASTGELFF. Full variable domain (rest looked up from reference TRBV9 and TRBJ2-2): DSGVTQTPKHLITATGQRVTLRCSPRSGDLSVYWYQQSLDQGLQFLIQYYNGEERAKGNILERFSAQQFPDLHSELNLSSLELGDSALYFCASSPRLASTGELFFGEGSRLTVL.

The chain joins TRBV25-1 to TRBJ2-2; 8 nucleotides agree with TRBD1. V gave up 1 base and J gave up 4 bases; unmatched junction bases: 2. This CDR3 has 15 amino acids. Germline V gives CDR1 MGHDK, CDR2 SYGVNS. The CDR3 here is CASSEWTGTTGELFF. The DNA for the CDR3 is TGTGCCAGCAGTGAATGGACAGGGACCACCGGGGAGCTGTTTTTT. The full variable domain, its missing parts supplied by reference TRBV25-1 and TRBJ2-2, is EADIYQTPRYLVIGTGKKITLECSQTMGHDKMYWYQQDPGMELHLIHYSYGVNSTEKGDLSSESTVSRIRTEHFPLTLESARPSHTSQYLCASSEWTGTTGELFFGEGSRLTVL.

CDR3 nucleotides: TGTGCCAGCACCCTGGGGCTAGCGGGAGCGGTCGGGGAGCTGTTTTTT. Translating it yields CASTLGLAGAVGELFF. The chain links TRBV28 to TRBJ2-2, with 10 positions matching TRBD2. Germline CDR1 reads MDHEN; CDR2 reads SYDVKM. The CDR3 is made up of 16 amino acids. Unmatched junction bases numbered 12, after V lost 7 bases and J lost 7 bases.

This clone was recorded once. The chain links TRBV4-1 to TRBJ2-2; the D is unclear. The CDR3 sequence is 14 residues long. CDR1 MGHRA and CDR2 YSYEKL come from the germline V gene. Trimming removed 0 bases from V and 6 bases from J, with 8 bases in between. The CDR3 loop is CASSQERRSGELFF. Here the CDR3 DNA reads TGCGCCAGCAGCCAAGAGAGGCGATCCGGGGAGCTGTTTTTT.

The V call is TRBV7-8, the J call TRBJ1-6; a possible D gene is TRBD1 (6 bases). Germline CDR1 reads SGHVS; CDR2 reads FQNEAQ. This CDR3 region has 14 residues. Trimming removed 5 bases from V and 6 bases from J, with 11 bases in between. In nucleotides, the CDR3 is TGTGCCAGCAGCCTTCAGGGGAGTAATTCACCCCTCCACTTT. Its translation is CASSLQGSNSPLHF. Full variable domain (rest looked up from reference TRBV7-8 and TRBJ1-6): GAGVSQSPRYKVAKRGQDVALRCDPISGHVSLFWYQQALGQGPEFLTYFQNEAQLDKSGLPSDRFFAERPEGSVSTLKIQRTQQEDSAVYLCASSLQGSNSPLHFGNGTRLTVT.

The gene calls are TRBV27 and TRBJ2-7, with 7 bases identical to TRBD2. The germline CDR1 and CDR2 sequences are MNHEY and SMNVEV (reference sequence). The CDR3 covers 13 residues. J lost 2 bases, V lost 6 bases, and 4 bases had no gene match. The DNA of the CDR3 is TGTGCCAGCAGCGGGGGGTTCCCCTACGAGCAGTACTTC. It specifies CASSGGFPYEQYF.

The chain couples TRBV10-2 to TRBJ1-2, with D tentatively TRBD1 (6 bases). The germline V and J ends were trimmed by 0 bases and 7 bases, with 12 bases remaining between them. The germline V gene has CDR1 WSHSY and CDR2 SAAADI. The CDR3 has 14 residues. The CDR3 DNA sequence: TGCGCCAGCAGTGAGTCGCAGGGGCTTGGTGGCTACACCTTC. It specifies CASSESQGLGGYTF.